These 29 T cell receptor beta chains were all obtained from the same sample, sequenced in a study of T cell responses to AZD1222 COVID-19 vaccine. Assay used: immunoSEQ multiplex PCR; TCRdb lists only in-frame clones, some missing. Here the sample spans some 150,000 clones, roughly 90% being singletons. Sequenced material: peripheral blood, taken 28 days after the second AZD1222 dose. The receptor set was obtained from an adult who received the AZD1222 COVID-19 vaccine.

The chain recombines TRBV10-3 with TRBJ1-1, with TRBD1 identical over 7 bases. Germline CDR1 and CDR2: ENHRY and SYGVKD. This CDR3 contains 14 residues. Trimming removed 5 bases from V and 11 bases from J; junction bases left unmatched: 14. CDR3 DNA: TGTGCCATCAGTACGATGCAGGGGGAGCGATATGCTTTCTTT. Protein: CAISTMQGERYAFF.

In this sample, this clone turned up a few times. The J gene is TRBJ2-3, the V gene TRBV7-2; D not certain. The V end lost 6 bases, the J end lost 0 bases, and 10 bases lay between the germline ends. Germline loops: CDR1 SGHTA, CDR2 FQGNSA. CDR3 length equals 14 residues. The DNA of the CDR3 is TGTGCCAGCAGATTAAGGGTCAGCACAGATACGCAGTATTTT. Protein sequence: CASRLRVSTDTQYF.

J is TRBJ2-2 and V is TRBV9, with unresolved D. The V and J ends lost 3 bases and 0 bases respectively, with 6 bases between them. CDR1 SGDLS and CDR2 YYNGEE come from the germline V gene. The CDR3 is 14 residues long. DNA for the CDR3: TGTGCCAGCAGCGGGGAACCGAACACCGGGGAGCTGTTTTTT. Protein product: CASSGEPNTGELFF.

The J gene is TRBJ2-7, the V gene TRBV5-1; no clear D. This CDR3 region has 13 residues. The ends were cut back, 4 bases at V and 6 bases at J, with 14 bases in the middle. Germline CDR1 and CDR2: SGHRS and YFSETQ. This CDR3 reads CASSTQPSAEQYF. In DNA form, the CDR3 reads TGCGCCAGCAGCACGCAACCTTCCGCCGAGCAGTACTTC.

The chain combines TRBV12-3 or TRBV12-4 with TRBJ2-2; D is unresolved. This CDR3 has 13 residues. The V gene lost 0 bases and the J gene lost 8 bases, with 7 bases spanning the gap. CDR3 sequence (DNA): TGTGCCAGCAGTTTAGCCTTGGGAGGGGAGCTGTTTTTT. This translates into CASSLALGGELFF.

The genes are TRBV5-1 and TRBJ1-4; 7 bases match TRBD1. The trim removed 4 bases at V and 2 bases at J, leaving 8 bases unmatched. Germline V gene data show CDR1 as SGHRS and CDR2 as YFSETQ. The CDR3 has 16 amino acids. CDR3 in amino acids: CASSLMTGNTNEKLFF. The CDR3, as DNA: TGCGCCAGCAGCCTAATGACAGGGAACACTAATGAAAAACTGTTTTTT.

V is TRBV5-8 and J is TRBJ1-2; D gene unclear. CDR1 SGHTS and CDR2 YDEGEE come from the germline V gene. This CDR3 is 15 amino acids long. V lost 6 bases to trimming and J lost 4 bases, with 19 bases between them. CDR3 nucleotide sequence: TGTGCCAGCACCTATTCCCCCAGATCGAGCTATGGCTACACCTTC. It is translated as CASTYSPRSSYGYTF.

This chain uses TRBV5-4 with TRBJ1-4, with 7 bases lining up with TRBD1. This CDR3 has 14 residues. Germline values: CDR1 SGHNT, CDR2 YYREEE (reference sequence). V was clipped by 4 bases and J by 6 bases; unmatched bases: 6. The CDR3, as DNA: TGTGCCAGCAGCAGTGACAGGGTGGATGAAAAACTGTTTTTT. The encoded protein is CASSSDRVDEKLFF.

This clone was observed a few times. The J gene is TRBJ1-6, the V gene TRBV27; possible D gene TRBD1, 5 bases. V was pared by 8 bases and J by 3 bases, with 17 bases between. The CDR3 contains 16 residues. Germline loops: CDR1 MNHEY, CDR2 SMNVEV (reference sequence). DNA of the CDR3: TGTGCCAGCCGTAACGGAGGGACCGACTATAATTCACCCCTCCACTTT. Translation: CASRNGGTDYNSPLHF.

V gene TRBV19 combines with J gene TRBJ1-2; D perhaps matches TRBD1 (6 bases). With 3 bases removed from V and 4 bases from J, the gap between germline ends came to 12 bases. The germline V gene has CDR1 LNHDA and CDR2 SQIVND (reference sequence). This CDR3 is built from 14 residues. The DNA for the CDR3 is TGTGCCAGTAGTATCACAGGGACCCCCTATGGCTACACCTTC. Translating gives CASSITGTPYGYTF. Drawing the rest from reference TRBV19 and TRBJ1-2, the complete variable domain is DGGITQSPKYLFRKEGQNVTLSCEQNLNHDAMYWYRQDPGQGLRLIYYSQIVNDFQKGDIAEGYSVSREKKESFPLTVTSAQKNPTAFYLCASSITGTPYGYTFGSGTRLTVV.

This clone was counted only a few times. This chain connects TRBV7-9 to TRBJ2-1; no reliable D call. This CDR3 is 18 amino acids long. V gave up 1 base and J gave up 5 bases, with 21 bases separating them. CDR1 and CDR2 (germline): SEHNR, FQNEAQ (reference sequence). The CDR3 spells CASSLDLNVFGGNNEQFF. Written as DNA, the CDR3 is TGTGCCAGCAGCTTAGATCTCAATGTGTTCGGCGGAAACAATGAGCAGTTCTTC.

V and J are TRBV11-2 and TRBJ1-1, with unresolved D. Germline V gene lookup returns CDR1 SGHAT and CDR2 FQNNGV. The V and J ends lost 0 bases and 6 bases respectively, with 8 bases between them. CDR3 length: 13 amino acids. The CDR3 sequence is CASSLDEGAEAFF. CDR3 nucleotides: TGTGCCAGCAGCTTAGATGAGGGAGCTGAAGCTTTCTTT.

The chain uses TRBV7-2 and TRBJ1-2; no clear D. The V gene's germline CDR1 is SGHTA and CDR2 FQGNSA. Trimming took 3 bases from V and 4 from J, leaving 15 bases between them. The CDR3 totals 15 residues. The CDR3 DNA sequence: TGTGCCAGCAGCTTCCGTTCGGGTGCTTCCTATGGCTACACCTTC. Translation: CASSFRSGASYGYTF. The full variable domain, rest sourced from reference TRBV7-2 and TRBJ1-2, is GAGVSQSPSNKVTEKGKDVELRCDPISGHTALYWYRQSLGQGLEFLIYFQGNSAPDKSGLPSDRFSAERTGGSVSTLTIQRTQQEDSAVYLCASSFRSGASYGYTFGSGTRLTVV.

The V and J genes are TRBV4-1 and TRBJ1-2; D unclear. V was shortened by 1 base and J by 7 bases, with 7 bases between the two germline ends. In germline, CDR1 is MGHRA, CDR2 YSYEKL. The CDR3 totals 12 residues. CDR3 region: CASSQGLLGYTF. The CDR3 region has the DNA TGCGCCAGCAGCCAAGGCCTTCTTGGCTACACCTTC.

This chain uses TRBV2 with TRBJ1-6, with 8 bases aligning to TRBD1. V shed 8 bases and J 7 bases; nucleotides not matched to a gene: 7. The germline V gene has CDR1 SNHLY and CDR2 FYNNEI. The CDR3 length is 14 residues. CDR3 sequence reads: CASFPTGENSPLHF. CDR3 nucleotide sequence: TGTGCCAGCTTCCCGACAGGGGAGAATTCACCCCTCCACTTT. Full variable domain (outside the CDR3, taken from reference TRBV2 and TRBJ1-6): EPEVTQTPSHQVTQMGQEVILRCVPISNHLYFYWYRQILGQKVEFLVSFYNNEISEKSEIFDDQFSVERPDGSNFTLKIRSTKLEDSAMYFCASFPTGENSPLHFGNGTRLTVT.

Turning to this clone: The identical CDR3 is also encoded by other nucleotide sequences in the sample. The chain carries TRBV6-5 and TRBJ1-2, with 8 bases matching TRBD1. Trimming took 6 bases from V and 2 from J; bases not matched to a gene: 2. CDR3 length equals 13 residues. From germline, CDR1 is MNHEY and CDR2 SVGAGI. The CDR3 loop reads CASRRDRNYGYTF. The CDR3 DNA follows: TGTGCCAGCAGACGGGACAGGAACTATGGCTACACCTTC.

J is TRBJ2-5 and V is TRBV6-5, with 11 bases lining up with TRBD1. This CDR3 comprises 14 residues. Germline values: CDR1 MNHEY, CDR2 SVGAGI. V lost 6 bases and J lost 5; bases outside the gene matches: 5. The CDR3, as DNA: TGTGCCAGCAGGCCCGGGACAGGGGGTGAGACCCAGTACTTC. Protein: CASRPGTGGETQYF.

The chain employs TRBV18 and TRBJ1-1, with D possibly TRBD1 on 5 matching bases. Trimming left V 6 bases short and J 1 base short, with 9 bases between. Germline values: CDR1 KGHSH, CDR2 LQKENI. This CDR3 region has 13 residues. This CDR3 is CASSLDRNTEAFF. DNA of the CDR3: TGTGCCAGCTCCCTAGACAGGAACACTGAAGCTTTCTTT.

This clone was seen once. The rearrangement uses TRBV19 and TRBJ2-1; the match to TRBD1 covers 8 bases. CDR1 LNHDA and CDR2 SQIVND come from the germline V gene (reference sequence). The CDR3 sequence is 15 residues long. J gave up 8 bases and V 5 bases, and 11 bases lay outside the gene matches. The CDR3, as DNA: TGTGCCAGTAGTTCCCAGGGGGCCGGTTTGGATGAGCAGTTCTTC. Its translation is CASSSQGAGLDEQFF.

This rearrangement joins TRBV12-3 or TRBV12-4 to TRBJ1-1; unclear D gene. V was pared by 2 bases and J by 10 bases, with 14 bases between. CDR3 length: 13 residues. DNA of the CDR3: TGTGCCAGCAGTTTATCGGGAGGCCGGAGAGCTTTCTTT. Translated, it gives CASSLSGGRRAFF.

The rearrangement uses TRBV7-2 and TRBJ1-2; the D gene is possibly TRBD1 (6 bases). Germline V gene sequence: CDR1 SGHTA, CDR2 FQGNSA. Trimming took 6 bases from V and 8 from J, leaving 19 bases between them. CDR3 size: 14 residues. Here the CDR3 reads CASSAHRAGEGYTF. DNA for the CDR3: TGTGCCAGCAGTGCACACAGGGCAGGCGAGGGCTACACCTTC.

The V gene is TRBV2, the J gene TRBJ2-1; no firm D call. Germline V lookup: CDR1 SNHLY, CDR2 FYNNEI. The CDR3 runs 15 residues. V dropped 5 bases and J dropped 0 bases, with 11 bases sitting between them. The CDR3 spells CASSSETTSYNEQFF. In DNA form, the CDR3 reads TGTGCCAGCAGTAGCGAGACCACCTCCTACAATGAGCAGTTCTTC.

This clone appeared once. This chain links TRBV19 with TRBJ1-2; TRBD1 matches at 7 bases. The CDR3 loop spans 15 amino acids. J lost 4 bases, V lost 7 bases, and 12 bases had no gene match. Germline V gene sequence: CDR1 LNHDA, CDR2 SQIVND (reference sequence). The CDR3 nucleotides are TGTGCCAGTACTCCGCTAGACAGGGAGGTCTATGGCTACACCTTC. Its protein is CASTPLDREVYGYTF.

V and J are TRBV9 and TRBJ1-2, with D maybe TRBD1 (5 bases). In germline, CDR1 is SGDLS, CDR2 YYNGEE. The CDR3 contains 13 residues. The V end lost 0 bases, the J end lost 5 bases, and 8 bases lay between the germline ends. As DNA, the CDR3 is TGTGCCAGCAGCGTAGAAGGGGAATATGGCTACACCTTC. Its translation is CASSVEGEYGYTF.

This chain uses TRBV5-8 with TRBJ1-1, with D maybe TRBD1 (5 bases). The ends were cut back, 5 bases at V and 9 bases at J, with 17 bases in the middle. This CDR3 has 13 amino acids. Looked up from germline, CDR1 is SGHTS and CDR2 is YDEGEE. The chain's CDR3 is CASRPQGLQKAFF. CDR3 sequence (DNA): TGTGCCAGCAGGCCTCAGGGTCTACAGAAAGCTTTCTTT.

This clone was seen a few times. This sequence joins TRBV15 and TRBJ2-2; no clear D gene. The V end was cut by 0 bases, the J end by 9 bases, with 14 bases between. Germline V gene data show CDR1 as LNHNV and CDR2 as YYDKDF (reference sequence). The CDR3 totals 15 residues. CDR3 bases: TGTGCCACCAGCAGAGAGCTAGTAGTTGGATGGGAGCTGTTTTTT. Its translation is CATSRELVVGWELFF.

The DNA for the CDR3 is TGTGCCAGTAGTCCCCAGTTTGGGGGGAGCTACTATGGCTACACCTTC. Protein: CASSPQFGGSYYGYTF. This chain links TRBV19 with TRBJ1-2; a possible D gene is TRBD1 (5 bases). Germline CDR1 reads LNHDA; CDR2 reads SQIVND (reference sequence). The germline V and J ends were trimmed by 5 bases and 3 bases, with 19 bases remaining between them. The CDR3 consists of 16 residues.

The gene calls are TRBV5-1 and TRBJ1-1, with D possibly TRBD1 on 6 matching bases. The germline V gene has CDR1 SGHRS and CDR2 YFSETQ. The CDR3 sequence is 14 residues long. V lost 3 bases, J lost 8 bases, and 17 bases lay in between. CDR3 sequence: CASSSRSVGTEAFF. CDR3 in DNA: TGCGCCAGCAGCTCAAGAAGCGTCGGGACAGAAGCTTTCTTT.

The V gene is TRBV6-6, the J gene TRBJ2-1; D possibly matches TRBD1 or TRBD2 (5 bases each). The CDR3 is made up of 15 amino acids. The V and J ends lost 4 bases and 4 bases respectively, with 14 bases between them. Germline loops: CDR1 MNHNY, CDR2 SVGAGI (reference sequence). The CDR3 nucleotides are TGTGCCAGCAGTTCAGGGACCCGAGGATACAATGAGCAGTTCTTC. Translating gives CASSSGTRGYNEQFF.